The 20 T cell receptor beta chains below were found in one sample sequenced in a study of T cells in Graves' hyperthyroidism and ophthalmopathy. The CDR3 regions of TCR beta were amplified from RNA transcripts. HTBI primers were employed in a first-round RT-PCR of the TCR CDR3. TCRdb re-called the multiplex PCR reads through MiXCR, storing one row per CDR3 protein. This sample yields roughly 500,000 distinct CDR3 sequences, of which approximately 16% are seen a single time; about 29% belongs to the top ten. The sample consisted of blood. The receptors were gathered from a woman between 25 and 40 years old with Graves' ophthalmopathy.

The chain employs TRBV24-1 and TRBJ2-7; 7 nucleotides line up with TRBD1. The CDR3 covers 14 residues. The germline V gene encodes CDR1 KGHDR and CDR2 SFDVKD. With V trimmed by 6 bases and J by 2 bases, 6 bases remained unmatched. The CDR3 DNA follows: TGTGCCACCAGTCCCTCCGGGACAGCCTACGAGCAGTACTTC. Translated: CATSPSGTAYEQYF.

This clonotype was found a few times. The chain combines TRBV9 with TRBJ1-4, with D maybe TRBD1 (6 bases). Germline V gives CDR1 SGDLS, CDR2 YYNGEE. V shed 7 bases and J shed 8 bases, with 18 bases lying between them. This CDR3 is built from 14 residues. The CDR3 here is CASAGGGAQEKLFF. The CDR3 DNA is TGTGCCAGCGCGGGGGGGGGGGCGCAGGAAAAACTGTTTTTT.

A few counts support this clonotype. V usage is TRBV28 and J usage is TRBJ1-5; D not certain. The CDR3 is 14 residues long. V was pared by 2 bases and J by 6 bases, with 11 bases between. Germline V CDR1 and CDR2: MDHEN, SYDVKM. This chain's CDR3 is CASSLNVRTQPQHF. CDR3 nucleotides: TGTGCCAGCAGTTTAAATGTCCGGACTCAGCCCCAGCATTTT. The full variable domain, rest sourced from reference TRBV28 and TRBJ1-5, is DVKVTQSSRYLVKRTGEKVFLECVQDMDHENMFWYRQDPGLGLRLIYFSYDVKMKEKGDIPEGYSVSREKKERFSLILESASTNQTSMYLCASSLNVRTQPQHFGDGTRLSIL.

This clonotype was counted between two and nine times. The chain is built from TRBV4-1 and TRBJ1-6, with 9 bases matching TRBD1. Per germline, CDR1 MGHRA and CDR2 YSYEKL. The length of the CDR3 is 16 residues. V dropped 6 bases and J dropped 9; count of bases not matched to a gene: 12. CDR3 sequence reads: CASRDGGQGQLSPLHF. The CDR3 DNA reads as TGCGCCAGCAGAGATGGAGGACAGGGGCAACTTTCACCCCTCCACTTT.

The chain joins TRBV20-1 to TRBJ2-2, with unresolved D. CDR3 length equals 11 residues. With 4 bases removed from V and 8 bases from J, the gap between germline ends came to 8 bases. CDR1 and CDR2 (germline): DFQATT, SNEGSKA (reference sequence). CDR3 sequence reads: CSATRTGELFF. The CDR3 bases are TGCAGTGCTACCCGGACGGGGGAGCTGTTTTTT.

This clonotype was seen repeatedly, ten times or more. The chain recombines TRBV7-2 with TRBJ2-5; a weak D match, TRBD2 (7 bases). Per germline, CDR1 SGHTA and CDR2 FQGNSA. V was pared by 8 bases and J by 1 base, with 14 bases between. The CDR3 contains 14 residues. Here the CDR3 DNA reads TGTGCCAGCGGCGTGGGGGGGCCCCAAGAGACCCAGTACTTC. Translated, it gives CASGVGGPQETQYF.

This clonotype was counted ten times or more. The J gene is TRBJ1-5, the V gene TRBV19; TRBD1 matches at 7 bases. Trimming removed 1 base from V and 5 bases from J; junction bases left unmatched: 11. The CDR3 is 17 residues long. Germline CDR1 is LNHDA and CDR2 is SQIVND (reference sequence). CDR3 sequence reads: CASSIGPRQGGDQPQHF. The CDR3 coding sequence is TGTGCCAGTAGTATAGGCCCTCGCCAGGGGGGAGATCAGCCCCAGCATTTT.

This clonotype occurred many times. This chain links TRBV2 with TRBJ2-7; the match to TRBD1 covers 10 bases. Germline trimming cut 7 bases from V and 2 bases from J; bases unmatched to any gene: 11. The CDR3 length is 16 residues. CDR1 SNHLY and CDR2 FYNNEI come from the germline V gene. The CDR3 coding sequence is TGTGCCAGCATCGCGAGACAGGGGGCCCAAACCTACGAGCAGTACTTC. Its protein product is CASIARQGAQTYEQYF.

This clonotype was observed many times. This sequence joins TRBV28 and TRBJ1-5; D might be TRBD1 (6 bases). Trimming pared 6 bases from V and 3 bases from J, leaving 15 bases between. This CDR3 is built from 15 residues. Germline CDR1 reads MDHEN; CDR2 reads SYDVKM. The CDR3 DNA is TGTGCCAGCAGCACCATACAGGGACCCAATCAGCCCCAGCATTTT. Protein product: CASSTIQGPNQPQHF.

The sample holds a few counts of this clonotype. The chain links TRBV5-6 to TRBJ2-3, with D unclear. The CDR3 spans 15 residues. V dropped 0 bases and J dropped 4 bases, with 12 bases sitting between them. Germline CDR1 reads SGHDT; CDR2 reads YYEEEE. The CDR3 protein is CASSLGPGQADTQYF. The CDR3 DNA reads as TGTGCCAGCAGCTTGGGGCCGGGCCAGGCAGATACGCAGTATTTT.

The chain is built from TRBV20-1 and TRBJ2-6; 12 bases match TRBD1. The V segment lost 2 bases and the J segment 2 bases; nucleotides outside the gene matches: 4. This CDR3 contains 17 residues. CDR1 is DFQATT, CDR2 SNEGSKA, per germline (reference sequence). For the CDR3, the DNA is TGCAGTGCTAGAATGGGACAGGGGGCTACTGGGGCCAACGTCCTGACTTTC. The encoded protein is CSARMGQGATGANVLTF.

This clonotype was seen more than once but under ten times. V is TRBV4-3 and J is TRBJ2-1; D possibly corresponds to TRBD2 (6 bases). The V gene lost 1 base and the J gene lost 12 bases, with 13 bases spanning the gap. The CDR3 is made up of 13 amino acids. CDR1 LGHNA and CDR2 YSLEER come from the germline V gene. The CDR3 spells CASSQGGKGGQFF. CDR3 sequence (DNA): TGCGCCAGCAGCCAAGGGGGAAAGGGAGGGCAGTTCTTC.

V is TRBV14 and J is TRBJ2-4; weak D call: TRBD1 (5 bases). V shed 0 bases and J shed 8 bases, with 14 bases lying between them. Germline V lookup: CDR1 SGHDN, CDR2 FVKESK. This CDR3 spans 15 amino acids. As DNA, the CDR3 is TGTGCCAGCAGCCAAGAATCAGGGTTTGGCGACATTCAGTACTTC. It specifies CASSQESGFGDIQYF.

The chain combines TRBV27 with TRBJ2-1; 8 nucleotides align to TRBD1. The CDR3 totals 17 residues. In germline, CDR1 is MNHEY, CDR2 SMNVEV (reference sequence). Losses at the gene ends were 1 base for V and 4 bases for J; bases not matched to a gene: 9. The CDR3 sequence: CASSLFKWTGMYNEQFF. As DNA, the CDR3 is TGTGCCAGCAGTTTATTTAAATGGACAGGGATGTACAATGAGCAGTTCTTC.

This clonotype was seen more than once but under ten times. The chain couples TRBV14 to TRBJ2-7; D is possibly TRBD2 (6 bases). The V end lost 0 bases, the J end lost 2 bases, and 17 bases lay between the germline ends. Germline CDR1 and CDR2: SGHDN and FVKESK. This CDR3 has 17 amino acids. CDR3 loop: CASSQDHEGGRTYEQYF. For the CDR3, the DNA is TGTGCCAGCAGCCAAGATCATGAGGGAGGAAGGACCTACGAGCAGTACTTC.

This clonotype appeared a few times. DNA for the CDR3: TGTGCCAGCAGAATACAGGGGGCGGCAGATACGCAGTATTTT. Its translation is CASRIQGAADTQYF. This chain connects TRBV2 to TRBJ2-3; 9 bases map to TRBD1. The CDR3 has 14 amino acids. With V trimmed by 6 bases and J by 4 bases, 5 bases remained unmatched. Germline lookup yields CDR1 SNHLY and CDR2 FYNNEI.

This clonotype was counted between two and nine times. The rearrangement joins TRBV6-1 to TRBJ2-7; D not certain. V lost 5 bases to trimming and J lost 7 bases, with 15 bases between them. The CDR3 loop spans 13 amino acids. Germline assignment: CDR1 MNHNS and CDR2 SASEGT. CDR3 amino acids: CASSLRLGIEQYF. CDR3 nucleotides: TGTGCCAGCAGTTTAAGGCTGGGGATTGAGCAGTACTTC.

The genes are TRBV19 and TRBJ2-1, with 11 positions matching TRBD1. CDR3 length: 15 amino acids. CDR1 and CDR2 from the germline V gene are LNHDA and SQIVND (reference sequence). The junction had 7 bases not matched to a gene; V was cut back by 5 bases and J by 7 bases. Written as DNA, the CDR3 is TGTGCCAGTAGTTTCTGGGACAGGGGGAATAATGAGCAGTTCTTC. Translating gives CASSFWDRGNNEQFF.

This chain uses TRBV30 with TRBJ2-7; the match to TRBD2 covers 11 bases. The CDR3 extends over 15 amino acids. V shed 4 bases, J shed 3 bases, and the junction held 8 bases outside the gene matches. Germline CDR1 reads GTSNPN; CDR2 reads SVGIG (reference sequence). The CDR3 reads CAWTPGLAVRYEQYF. In DNA form, the CDR3 reads TGTGCCTGGACCCCGGGACTAGCGGTACGCTACGAGCAGTACTTC. Based on the CDR3 plus reference TRBV30 and TRBJ2-7, the full variable domain is SQTIHQWPATLVQPVGSPLSLECTVEGTSNPNLYWYRQAAGRGLQLLFYSVGIGQISSEVPQNLSASRPQDRQFILSSKKLLLSDSGFYLCAWTPGLAVRYEQYFGPGTRLTVT.

CDR3 sequence reads: CASSPLGRGSYNEQFF. CDR3 bases: TGTGCCAGCAGCCCTTTAGGGCGTGGGTCCTACAATGAGCAGTTCTTC. The rearrangement uses TRBV9 and TRBJ2-1; D is unclear. Germline V gene lookup returns CDR1 SGDLS and CDR2 YYNGEE. V lost 4 bases and J 1 base, leaving 15 bases between the germline ends. The CDR3 contains 16 residues.